The next 5 T cell receptor beta chains were all read from a single sample in a study of shared clonotypes between healthy human individuals. Here immunoSEQ multiplex PCR was the method, and the copy in TCRdb shows in-frame clones only, minus some. The sample shows about 470,000 clones, more than 75% of them seen only once. The sample consisted of PBMCs. The receptors were gathered from a woman in her forties in good health. Some clones in this sample may be carry-over from other donors' samples.

As for this clone: Other DNA sequences from this sample encode an identical CDR3 as well. The chain employs TRBV5-1 and TRBJ2-7; D call uncertain. Trimming pared 1 base from V and 0 bases from J, leaving 17 bases between. Germline CDR1 SGHRS, CDR2 YFSETQ. CDR3 length: 17 residues. DNA of the CDR3: TGCGCCAGCAGCTTGTTCCCCCCGGGCAGCTTCTCCTACGAGCAGTACTTC. Its protein product is CASSLFPPGSFSYEQYF.

This chain uses TRBV30 with TRBJ2-5, with no clear D. The ends were cut back, 0 bases at V and 4 bases at J, with 9 bases in the middle. CDR3 length equals 13 residues. Germline V gene lookup returns CDR1 GTSNPN and CDR2 SVGIG (reference sequence). CDR3 amino acids: CAWSVRNRETQYF. The CDR3 nucleotides read TGTGCCTGGAGTGTACGTAACCGAGAGACCCAGTACTTC.

This clone appeared once. The chain has TRBV5-1 and TRBJ1-5, with D perhaps matching TRBD1 (5 bases). The ends were cut back, 4 bases at V and 1 base at J, with 9 bases in the middle. The germline V gene encodes CDR1 SGHRS and CDR2 YFSETQ. This CDR3 contains 14 residues. The CDR3: CASSPGPSNQPQHF. CDR3 nucleotide sequence: TGCGCCAGCAGCCCGGGACCGAGCAATCAGCCCCAGCATTTT.

The V and J genes are TRBV20-1 and TRBJ2-7; TRBD1 or TRBD2 may be the D gene (5 bases each). The CDR3 contains 11 residues. Germline lookup yields CDR1 DFQATT and CDR2 SNEGSKA (reference sequence). Trimming removed 6 bases at V and 6 bases at J, with 12 bases between. The CDR3 is CSARRDGEQYF. The CDR3 DNA follows: TGCAGTGCCCGCCGGGACGGCGAGCAGTACTTC.

The J gene is TRBJ2-3, the V gene TRBV29-1; D gene unclear. There are 11 residues in the CDR3. Germline V CDR1 and CDR2: SQVTM, ANQGSEA. V was cut by 4 bases and J by 6 bases, with 8 bases left in between. In DNA, the CDR3 is TGCAGCGTTGTGGGTGGGGATACGCAGTATTTT. Its protein product is CSVVGGDTQYF.